The T cell receptor (beta chain) described here comes from a study of T cells in Graves' hyperthyroidism and ophthalmopathy. V was trimmed by 10 bases and J by 2 bases, leaving 15 bases between them. The CDR3 is 13 amino acids. CDR1 is SNHLY and CDR2 is FYNNEI in the germline V gene. This clonotype was observed a handful of times. It was RNA transcripts that yielded the amplified TCR beta CDR3 regions. With the HTBI primer set, the TCR CDR3 went through a first round of RT-PCR. TCRdb recomputed calls from the multiplex PCR reads with MiXCR, one row per CDR3 protein. The repertoire includes about 24,000 distinct CDR3 sequences, less than 65% of them detected once, and around 25% sits in the top ten.

The sequence was obtained from a woman in her forties with Graves' hyperthyroidism that later progressed to Graves' ophthalmopathy. The V and J genes are TRBV2 and TRBJ2-7, with D possibly being TRBD1 or TRBD2 (5 bases each). The sample consisted of blood. The DNA of the CDR3 is TGTGCCACAACCGGGACGGAAACCTACGAGCAGTACTTC. It encodes CATTGTETYEQYF.